The 9 T cell receptor beta chains given below trace back to one sample, sequenced in a study of T cell responses to AZD1222 COVID-19 vaccine (dated by TCRdb to about 2021). The meaning of the sample's time point label: baseline before first vaccination. The library was built by means of the immunoSEQ multiplex PCR assay. In TCRdb, the immuneACCESS table is reduced to in-frame sequences with V and J assigned. These tables do not hold every clone; where another copy was compared, an unresolved V gene accounts for under half, and the others remain unexplained. The sample table lists roughly 120,000 clones, 90% to 95% of them with a count of one. 6.5% to 9.5% of the sample is held by the ten biggest clonotypes. This specimen consisted of peripheral blood, obtained on day 0 of AZD1222 vaccination. The receptors originated from an adult in good health.

In this sample, this clone turned up once. The chain links TRBV18 to TRBJ1-1; 8 nucleotides align to TRBD1. CDR1 and CDR2 from the germline V gene are KGHSH and LQKENI. V shed 8 bases and J 5 bases; nucleotides not matched to a gene: 13. This CDR3 is built from 15 residues. CDR3 residues: CASTVTGGGGTEAFF. CDR3 in DNA: TGTGCCAGCACCGTAACAGGGGGAGGGGGAACTGAAGCTTTCTTT.

The rearrangement joins TRBV24-1 to TRBJ2-5; D possibly corresponds to TRBD2 (5 bases). V lost 10 bases and J lost 2, with 19 bases in between. Looked up from germline, CDR1 is KGHDR and CDR2 is SFDVKD. The CDR3 has 15 residues. CDR3 sequence (DNA): TGTGCCACTGGGGATCGAGAGGGTCCTCAAGAGACCCAGTACTTC. This codes for CATGDREGPQETQYF.

The V and J genes are TRBV9 and TRBJ1-4; 8 nucleotides match TRBD1. The CDR3 runs to 14 residues. The J segment lost 8 bases and the V segment lost 4 bases, leaving 7 bases of the junction unmatched. In germline, CDR1 is SGDLS, CDR2 YYNGEE. In DNA form, the CDR3 reads TGTGCCAGCAGCTCAGGGGGCTGGGGCGAAAAACTGTTTTTT. Amino acids: CASSSGGWGEKLFF.

The rearrangement uses TRBV7-3 and TRBJ1-1; no firm D call. Trimming pared 0 bases from V and 3 bases from J, leaving 11 bases between. This CDR3 has 15 residues. Germline values: CDR1 SGHTA, CDR2 FQGTGA. In DNA, the CDR3 is TGTGCCAGCAGCTTAACGGCCGGGAGAGACACTGAAGCTTTCTTT. This codes for CASSLTAGRDTEAFF.

V is TRBV11-2 and J is TRBJ2-7, with D possibly being TRBD1 or TRBD2 (5 bases each). Trimming removed 5 bases at V and 0 bases at J, with 20 bases between. Germline-derived CDR1 and CDR2 are SGHAT and FQNNGV. The CDR3 is 17 amino acids. This CDR3 is CASSPPRFPGSSYEQYF. DNA for the CDR3: TGTGCCAGCAGCCCCCCCCGGTTTCCAGGGAGCTCCTACGAGCAGTACTTC.

V and J are TRBV9 and TRBJ2-5, with 14 bases aligning to TRBD2. Trimming cost V 2 bases and J 5 bases; bases outside gene matches: 14. The CDR3 is 19 residues long. The V gene's germline CDR1 is SGDLS and CDR2 YYNGEE. The CDR3 region has the DNA TGTGCCAGCAGCGTCCGGGACGGACTAGCGGGAGGCGTGGGGGAGACCCAGTACTTC. This translates into CASSVRDGLAGGVGETQYF.

V gene TRBV6-6 combines with J gene TRBJ1-2; D gene uncertain. Trimming shortened V by 5 bases and J by 2 bases, and 15 bases separated the two germline ends. CDR3 length: 15 residues. Germline V gene lookup returns CDR1 MNHNY and CDR2 SVGAGI (reference sequence). CDR3 sequence reads: CASSKGQGLNYGYTF. The CDR3 region has the DNA TGTGCCAGCAGTAAGGGCCAAGGGCTCAACTATGGCTACACCTTC.

This clone occurred once. The genes are TRBV7-3 and TRBJ1-1; D gene unclear. The CDR3 runs to 13 residues. Between the trimmed V and J ends, which lost 7 bases and 5 bases, there was a span of 14 bases. The V gene's germline CDR1 is SGHTA and CDR2 FQGTGA. This CDR3 reads CASTPNTGTEAFF. The CDR3 coding sequence is TGTGCCAGCACTCCTAACACGGGGACTGAAGCTTTCTTT.

The chain has TRBV30 and TRBJ2-7; 7 nucleotides line up with TRBD1. With 3 bases clipped from V and 7 bases from J, the junction kept 9 bases outside the gene matches. CDR3 length: 13 amino acids. In germline, CDR1 is GTSNPN, CDR2 SVGIG (reference sequence). CDR3: CAWSLQGVGEQYF. Written as DNA, the CDR3 is TGTGCCTGGAGCTTGCAGGGGGTGGGGGAGCAGTACTTC.